The present T cell receptor beta chain was sequenced within a study of T cell clonotyping in hematopoietic cell transplantation. Clones were read by immunoSEQ multiplex PCR, and TCRdb kept only the in-frame ones, dropping some. The table includes some 29,000 clones, 80% to 95% detected once. V was clipped by 8 bases and J by 3 bases, with 17 bases between them. This CDR3 has 14 residues. Germline CDR1 and CDR2: MNHNY and SVGAGI (reference sequence). This clone was recorded only once. Antigen unknown. Findings and caveats of the study: Recipient TCR diversity dropped after transplant; expanded clonotypes rose from day 30 to 180. Higher Inverse Simpson Index values in graft donor and pretransplant recipient predicted broader posttransplant TCR diversity.

The sequencing here drew on PBMCs, taken 100 days after allogeneic stem cell transplant. The TCR sequence derives from a female patient aged 45-65 years who had an allogeneic stem cell transplant from a related donor, so the T cells may come from the graft donor. Some clones in this sample may be carry-over from other donors' samples. The chain employs TRBV6-6 and TRBJ2-7; D tentatively fits TRBD1 or TRBD2 (5 bases each). The CDR3 loop reads CASGGQGHLYEQYF. CDR3 DNA: TGTGCCAGCGGAGGCCAAGGACACCTCTACGAGCAGTACTTC.